This T cell receptor beta chain was identified in a study of CD8 T cells in ankylosing spondylitis. TCRdb recomputed calls from the 5' RACE reads with MiXCR, one row per CDR3 protein. This table has 36,000 or so distinct CDR3 sequences, 13% appearing once. The sample holds a few counts of this clonotype. This receptor was obtained from a male donor with ankylosing spondylitis. The sample taken for sequencing was synovial fluid, either unsorted or a sorted T cell fraction (not recorded which).

For the CDR3, the DNA is TGTGCCAGCAGCCAGAGGACTAGCGGGATAGTGGGCAATGAGCAGTTCTTC. It codes for CASSQRTSGIVGNEQFF. The J gene is TRBJ2-1, the V gene TRBV4-2; 12 bases fit TRBD2. After removal of 3 bases from V and 6 bases from J, the junction contained 9 bases not matched to a gene. Germline V gene data show CDR1 as LGHNA and CDR2 as YNFKEQ. The CDR3 consists of 17 residues.